The 14 T cell receptor beta chains below come from one sample, sequenced in a study of blood T cell repertoires in COVID-19. Assay used: immunoSEQ multiplex PCR; TCRdb lists only in-frame clones, some missing. The data show just over 95,000 clones, about 81% seen once. The sample consisted of peripheral blood. Receptors originate from a man older than 75 with acute or convalescent COVID-19.

The CDR3 DNA reads TGTGCCAGCAGCTCGCAAGGAGTAGGGGGATTGAACACTGAAGCTTTCTTT. The encoded protein is CASSSQGVGGLNTEAFF. The rearrangement uses TRBV7-2 and TRBJ1-1; a weak D match, TRBD1 (6 bases). Germline lookup yields CDR1 SGHTA and CDR2 FQGNSA. V shed 4 bases and J shed 0 bases, with 18 bases lying between them. The CDR3 totals 17 residues.

This rearrangement joins TRBV19 to TRBJ1-1; 9 bases line up with TRBD1. The CDR3 is 14 amino acids. From germline, CDR1 is LNHDA and CDR2 SQIVND (reference sequence). V lost 3 bases and J lost 4; bases outside the gene matches: 3. This CDR3 reads CASSMGQGGTEAFF. In DNA form, the CDR3 reads TGTGCCAGTAGTATGGGACAGGGTGGCACTGAAGCTTTCTTT.

The chain couples TRBV28 to TRBJ2-5; possibly TRBD2 for D (6 bases). Germline V lookup: CDR1 MDHEN, CDR2 SYDVKM. The ends were cut back, 3 bases at V and 7 bases at J, with 15 bases in the middle. CDR3 size: 14 residues. CDR3 coding DNA: TGTGCCAGCAGTTTTGTGGGAGGTGATGGGACCCAGTACTTC. Amino acids: CASSFVGGDGTQYF.

The chain has TRBV7-2 and TRBJ2-7; a weak D match, TRBD2 (6 bases). The CDR3 length is 17 residues. V gave up 5 bases and J gave up 3 bases, with 23 bases separating them. Germline V gene lookup returns CDR1 SGHTA and CDR2 FQGNSA. CDR3 loop: CASSPPTGGGGNYEQYF. In DNA, the CDR3 is TGTGCCAGCAGCCCCCCGACTGGGGGTGGGGGGAACTACGAGCAGTACTTC.

V usage is TRBV28 and J usage is TRBJ2-7; TRBD1 agrees at 7 bases. The CDR3 spans 16 residues. Unmatched junction bases numbered 11, after V lost 5 bases and J lost 1 base. CDR1 and CDR2 (germline): MDHEN, SYDVKM. The CDR3 spells CASSTLGRGFSYEQYF. DNA of the CDR3: TGTGCCAGCAGTACTCTTGGCAGGGGGTTTTCCTACGAGCAGTACTTC.

The chain uses TRBV11-2 and TRBJ1-5; weak D call: TRBD1 (6 bases). V lost 5 bases and J 9 bases, leaving 17 bases between the germline ends. The CDR3 runs to 14 residues. Per the germline V gene, CDR1 is SGHAT and CDR2 is FQNNGV. In DNA, the CDR3 is TGTGCCAGCAGCACTTCAGGGGCCGCCCGGCCCCAGCATTTT. It encodes CASSTSGAARPQHF.

The rearrangement uses TRBV5-1 and TRBJ1-6; 7 bases fit TRBD1. V shed 7 bases and J 0 bases; nucleotides not matched to a gene: 13. Germline CDR1 SGHRS, CDR2 YFSETQ. The CDR3 length is 18 residues. CDR3 amino acids: CASRTGTVTSSYNSPLHF. CDR3 DNA sequence: TGCGCCAGCCGTACCGGGACAGTGACGAGCTCCTATAATTCACCCCTCCACTTT.

This clone was recorded a few times. This sequence joins TRBV6-2 or TRBV6-3 and TRBJ1-2; tentative D call: TRBD1 (5 bases). The CDR3 runs to 13 residues. The germline V gene has CDR1 MNHEY and CDR2 SVGEGT. Trimming pared 5 bases from V and 0 bases from J, leaving 7 bases between. DNA for the CDR3: TGTGCCAGCAGTCGACAGTCTAACTATGGCTACACCTTC. Its protein product is CASSRQSNYGYTF.

The chain links TRBV30 to TRBJ2-7, with D maybe TRBD2 (6 bases). Trimming removed 5 bases at V and 7 bases at J, with 12 bases between. Germline CDR1 reads GTSNPN; CDR2 reads SVGIG (reference sequence). The CDR3 loop spans 11 amino acids. As DNA, the CDR3 is TGTGCCTGGGGAGCAGGGAGGGAGCAGTACTTC. Its translation is CAWGAGREQYF.

This rearrangement joins TRBV5-8 to TRBJ2-3; 7 bases are shared with TRBD1. After removal of 2 bases from V and 6 bases from J, the junction contained 12 bases not matched to a gene. Germline assignment: CDR1 SGHTS and CDR2 YDEGEE. The CDR3 length is 16 residues. In DNA form, the CDR3 reads TGTGCCAGCAGCTTATCCGGGACAGTCCAAAGGGATACGCAGTATTTT. Protein product: CASSLSGTVQRDTQYF.

The V gene is TRBV5-5, the J gene TRBJ1-5; 10 bases line up with TRBD1. CDR3 length: 16 amino acids. Germline V gene data show CDR1 as SGHKS and CDR2 as YYEKEE (reference sequence). V was clipped by 4 bases and J by 3 bases; unmatched bases: 7. The CDR3 DNA sequence: TGTGCCAGCAGCCAAGACAGGGGGCAAATCAATCAGCCCCAGCATTTT. Its protein product is CASSQDRGQINQPQHF.

The chain uses TRBV21-1 and TRBJ2-2; TRBD1, the D gene given by the table, was not confirmed from the DNA. TRBV21-1 is assigned pseudogene status. The CDR3 has 17 residues. CDR3 nucleotides: TGTGCCAGCAGCAAAGGGAGTCGGACAGCTAACACCGGGGAGCTGTTTTTT. This encodes CASSKGSRTANTGELFF.

The V call is TRBV6-1, the J call TRBJ1-5, with D hard to call. V lost 2 bases to trimming and J lost 3 bases, with 14 bases between them. Germline V gene lookup returns CDR1 MNHNS and CDR2 SASEGT. The CDR3 length is 16 residues. CDR3 nucleotides: TGTGCCAGCAGTGAATCGGCGGTCGGTTCCAATCAGCCCCAGCATTTT. Residues: CASSESAVGSNQPQHF.

The V gene is TRBV28, the J gene TRBJ2-4, with no clear D. Germline lookup yields CDR1 MDHEN and CDR2 SYDVKM. Trimming pared 3 bases from V and 9 bases from J, leaving 9 bases between. The CDR3 runs to 12 residues. CDR3 in DNA: TGTGCCAGCAGTTTCGAGGTCGGCATTCAGTACTTC. Its protein product is CASSFEVGIQYF.